Below, 14 T cell receptor beta chains from the same sample are listed, as sequenced in a study of cytomegalovirus exposure and HLA in healthy donors. The PCR employed 60 Vbeta primers together with 13 Jbeta primers. TCRdb's copy holds only in-frame clones and misses some; the assay was immunoSEQ multiplex PCR. The table shows 170,000 or so clones, with approximately 80% occurring only once. The sample taken for sequencing was PBMCs. These receptor sequences come from a woman between 45 and 60 years old in good health and CMV-seronegative.

This sequence joins TRBV29-1 and TRBJ1-1; D not certain. This CDR3 contains 14 residues. Germline-derived CDR1 and CDR2 are SQVTM and ANQGSEA. V was pared by 4 bases and J by 6 bases, with 18 bases between. CDR3 residues: CSVGVDFYVAEAFF. For the CDR3, the DNA is TGCAGCGTTGGAGTGGACTTTTATGTTGCTGAAGCTTTCTTT.

The rearrangement links TRBV2 to TRBJ2-7, with TRBD2 matching 9 bases. Trimming cost V 2 bases and J 5 bases; bases outside gene matches: 10. Germline-derived CDR1 and CDR2 are SNHLY and FYNNEI. The CDR3 contains 16 residues. The CDR3 region has the DNA TGTGCCAGCAGTGAAAATGCGGGAGGGCTACTCGACGAGCAGTACTTC. This encodes CASSENAGGLLDEQYF.

The chain recombines TRBV29-1 with TRBJ2-1; 10 bases map to TRBD2. Unmatched junction bases numbered 11, after V lost 7 bases and J lost 5 bases. CDR3 size: 15 residues. Germline V gene lookup returns CDR1 SQVTM and CDR2 ANQGSEA. CDR3 loop: CSARRTSGKNNEQFF. Written as DNA, the CDR3 is TGCAGCGCCCGACGGACTAGCGGCAAGAACAATGAGCAGTTCTTC.

The J gene is TRBJ1-5, the V gene TRBV4-1, with D possibly TRBD1 on 6 matching bases. The germline V and J ends were trimmed by 5 bases and 4 bases, with 15 bases remaining between them. The CDR3 runs to 15 residues. Per germline, CDR1 MGHRA and CDR2 YSYEKL. The DNA of the CDR3 is TGCGCCAGCAGCGAAACCGGGACAAATAATCAGCCCCAGCATTTT. Translated, it gives CASSETGTNNQPQHF.

V and J are TRBV30 and TRBJ1-5; 7 positions match TRBD1. The CDR3 contains 14 residues. V trimming: 1 base; J trimming: 6 bases; junction bases outside the gene matches: 6. CDR1 is GTSNPN, CDR2 SVGIG, per germline (reference sequence). CDR3 bases: TGTGCCTGGAGTGCCCGACAGGGTCGTCAGCCCCAGCATTTT. This gives the protein CAWSARQGRQPQHF. Filled out from reference TRBV30 and TRBJ1-5, the complete variable domain reads SQTIHQWPATLVQPVGSPLSLECTVEGTSNPNLYWYRQAAGRGLQLLFYSVGIGQISSEVPQNLSASRPQDRQFILSSKKLLLSDSGFYLCAWSARQGRQPQHFGDGTRLSIL.

The chain recombines TRBV4-2 with TRBJ1-1; the match to TRBD1 covers 7 bases. The CDR3 covers 14 residues. The junction had 12 bases not matched to a gene; V was cut back by 4 bases and J by 10 bases. Germline loops: CDR1 LGHNA, CDR2 YNFKEQ. The CDR3 loop is CASSLEQGPYGAFF. The CDR3 DNA sequence: TGTGCCAGCAGCCTCGAACAGGGGCCCTACGGAGCTTTCTTT.

As DNA, the CDR3 is TGTGCCAGCAGTTACTCCCCTAATAGCAATCAGCCCCAGCATTTT. Residues: CASSYSPNSNQPQHF. V is TRBV6-5 and J is TRBJ1-5, with D unclear. The CDR3 runs to 15 residues. Per the germline V gene, CDR1 is MNHEY and CDR2 is SVGAGI. V was clipped by 0 bases and J by 0 bases, with 6 bases between them.

The rearrangement joins TRBV7-8 to TRBJ1-2; possibly TRBD1 for D (5 bases). The V gene's germline CDR1 is SGHVS and CDR2 FQNEAQ. The CDR3 sequence is 12 residues long. With 2 bases removed from V and 8 bases from J, the gap between germline ends came to 9 bases. The CDR3 DNA is TGTGCCAGCAGCTTACAGGGTACGGGCTACACCTTC. Its protein product is CASSLQGTGYTF.

The V gene is TRBV6-5, the J gene TRBJ1-4; tentative D call: TRBD1 (5 bases). V lost 4 bases and J 8 bases, leaving 14 bases between the germline ends. The CDR3 is 14 residues long. The germline V gene encodes CDR1 MNHEY and CDR2 SVGAGI. The CDR3 nucleotides are TGTGCCAGCAGTTTGGGGATAAGGGGAGAAAAACTGTTTTTT. Residues: CASSLGIRGEKLFF.

The CDR3 region has the DNA TGTGCCACCGGCGGGGGGCGGAGGGGCACTGAAGCTTTCTTT. Its protein product is CATGGGRRGTEAFF. This chain joins TRBV6-5 and TRBJ1-1; the D gene is possibly TRBD1 (6 bases). V shed 10 bases and J shed 4 bases, with 19 bases lying between them. The CDR3 contains 14 residues. In germline, CDR1 is MNHEY, CDR2 SVGAGI.

V usage is TRBV28 and J usage is TRBJ2-5; a weak D match, TRBD2 (5 bases). Matching the DNA end better, TRBJ2-7 makes the J call doubtful. This CDR3 comprises 15 residues. The germline gives CDR1 MDHEN, CDR2 SYDVKM. The DNA of the CDR3 is TGTGCCAGCAGCCTTGGTAAGCGGAGCTCCTACGAGCAGTACTTC. Amino acids: CASSLGKRSSYEQYF.

The J gene is TRBJ2-7, the V gene TRBV18; 8 bases agree with TRBD1. With V trimmed by 8 bases and J by 2 bases, 8 bases remained unmatched. The CDR3 contains 14 residues. Per the germline V gene, CDR1 is KGHSH and CDR2 is LQKENI. CDR3 loop: CASTEGQGPYEQYF. CDR3 nucleotide sequence: TGTGCCAGCACCGAAGGACAGGGACCCTACGAGCAGTACTTC.

This clone was seen once. V usage is TRBV2 and J usage is TRBJ2-5, with TRBD2 matching 7 bases. This CDR3 is built from 14 residues. V lost 5 bases, J lost 5 bases, and 8 bases stayed unmatched. Germline-derived CDR1 and CDR2 are SNHLY and FYNNEI. The CDR3 protein is CASSWVGGTETQYF. CDR3 nucleotide sequence: TGTGCCAGCAGTTGGGTCGGGGGGACGGAGACCCAGTACTTC.

This clone showed up just once. This chain uses TRBV19 with TRBJ2-7, with 10 positions matching TRBD1. Germline CDR1 is LNHDA and CDR2 is SQIVND (reference sequence). The CDR3 consists of 15 residues. V was clipped by 3 bases and J by 5 bases; unmatched bases: 7. The CDR3 here is CASSIFGDRGNEQYF. CDR3 nucleotide sequence: TGTGCCAGTAGTATTTTCGGGGACAGGGGTAACGAGCAGTACTTC. Variable domain in full (rest from reference TRBV19 and TRBJ2-7): DGGITQSPKYLFRKEGQNVTLSCEQNLNHDAMYWYRQDPGQGLRLIYYSQIVNDFQKGDIAEGYSVSREKKESFPLTVTSAQKNPTAFYLCASSIFGDRGNEQYFGPGTRLTVT.